This record concerns one TCR beta chain sequence. The antigen this receptor binds is unknown. Base qualities are not provided; no much larger clone lies one nucleotide away. This sample was taken from a study of shared clonotypes between healthy human individuals (dated by TCRdb to between 2020 and 2021). In terms of the full investigation: A few men and a couple of women, aged 18 to 49 years, made up the cohort. Per donor, three plates each were used for CD4 naive and CD4 memory, two for CD8 naive, and one for CD8 memory. To estimate repertoire size and how much clonotype sharing occurs between individuals, the study deeply sequenced the blood TCR repertoires of five healthy adults. Libraries were prepared and TCR repertoires were sequenced by different laboratories using diverse techniques, in order to increase sequencing depth and limit assay-specific biases. Each donor's leukapheresis produced roughly between roughly 0.9 and 8.9 billion PBMCs. What the study reported, not specific to this receptor: Higher generation probabilities were observed for clonotypes shared by all four sorted-subset donors than for non-shared clonotypes. When a handful of donors were compared, the shared fraction of clonotypes was around 5% for naive CD4, roughly 3.3% for naive CD8, 2.3% for memory CD4, and 0.4% for memory CD8. Only blood was sampled, and tissue TCR repertoires likely differ from those in blood. Rarefaction of sorted-subset datasets indicated incomplete sequencing despite the large sequencing depth. Pairwise subsampling indicated that sequencing depth was expected to affect the degree of clonotype sharing among donors. Larger estimated clonotype richness was generally found for naive subsets than for memory subsets. Because the study included a small number of donors, the genetic and exposure-history diversity represented was limited.

CD8 naive samples were obtained by positive selection for CCR7 among CD45RO-negative cells, yielding a CD45RA+CCR7+ population from which TemRA cells were excluded. The donors were healthy, HIV-negative adults with no recently reported acute infections or vaccinations. Only Caucasian adults living in Nashville, Tennessee, USA were represented among the donors. Blood was collected by leukapheresis, and PBMCs were isolated by Ficoll-Histopaque density gradient centrifugation and then cryopreserved in liquid nitrogen vapor phase. Purity and quantity of every magnetically sorted T cell population were checked by analytical flow cytometry. From each sorted fraction, genomic DNA was isolated and quantified by UV absorbance on a Nanodrop 2000c. The CDR3 spans 14 residues, from the cysteine through the phenylalanine. Left in the record is the CDR3 DNA by itself, 42 bases read in frame from the first base. V sheds 3 bases and J sheds 0 bases, leaving 6 bases between their ends. The germline V gene (reference sequence) provides CDR1 PRHDT and CDR2 FYEKMQ.

Using the deep immunoSEQ assay, TCR CDR3 regions were amplified from genomic DNA by multiplex PCR. Genomic DNA extracted from each cell subset was distributed evenly over all wells of several immunoSEQ 96-well plates, and each plate served as one replicate. For sorted subsets, each replicate PCR was loaded with about 0.2 ug genomic DNA, equivalent to 25,000 to 30,000 T cell genomes. Purified libraries were quantified with a Qubit 3.0 fluorometer, sized on a Bioanalyzer 2100, and re-quantified with the KAPA Library Quantification kit. Every immunoSEQ 96-well plate was sequenced on a dedicated single-read 150-cycle Illumina NextSeq 550 flow cell. From the authors' description of their analysis: The immunoSEQ output contained only junctional sequences without quality scores, so filtering could not match that applied to full-length reads. To assign V/J genes and CDR3, sequences were annotated against IMGT germline references using PyIR, a Python wrapper for IgBLAST v1.9. Reads were filtered out if the reads had weak V/J assignments (E-value above 1e-6), no CDR3, stop codons, out-of-frame junctions, or ambiguous translated residues. A V3J clonotype was defined by an identical inferred V gene, J gene, and CDR3 amino acid sequence. Percentage overlap between repertoires was computed as shared unique clonotypes divided by the size of the smaller repertoire. Three approaches were used to assess repertoire richness: RTK rarefaction, the Chao1 estimator, and Recon v2.1 estimates of unobserved clonotypes. OLGA was used to compute generation probabilities for all TCRbeta clonotypes that the gDNA method yielded from four donors. TCRdb re-hosts the immuneACCESS table, in-frame sequences only. Its copies lack some clones; in the studies checked, an unresolved V gene accounts for under half of them, and the cause for the rest is not known. That table furnishes V, J and clone size, whereas the DNA furnished D and trimming. The sample profile shows around 2,000,000 clones; under 95% of them were found once. Approximately 1.7% of the sample is held by the ten biggest clonotypes.

The receptor chain draws on TRBV13 and TRBJ1-3, with the D gene not clear enough to name. Sequences were obtained from naive CD8+ T cells from PBMCs. Per the publication, the cell subset or site label means: CD45RA+CCR7+. This sequence originates from a man younger than 35 in good health. Some clones in this sample may be carry-over from other donors' samples. The CDR3 region has the sequence CASSFKDSGNTIYF. The DNA is TGTGCCAGCAGCTTCAAGGACTCTGGAAACACCATATATTTT. Joined to the reference TRBV13 and TRBJ1-3 proteins, this CDR3 gives the full variable domain: AAGVIQSPRHLIKEKRETATLKCYPIPRHDTVYWYQQGPGQDPQFLISFYEKMQSDKGSIPDRFSAQQFSDYHSELNMSSLELGDSALYFCASSFKDSGNTIYFGEGSWLTVV.